The source of this TCR beta chain is a study of identical twins. V lost 0 bases and J 3 bases, leaving 15 bases between the germline ends. The germline V gene has CDR1 LGHDT and CDR2 YNNKEL (reference sequence). The CDR3 runs 16 residues. This clonotype was found many times. A single record per CDR3 protein comes from TCRdb applying MiXCR to the 5' RACE reads. Of about 190,000 distinct CDR3 sequences listed, less than 20% are singletons. This sample was also put to use in a study of T cells expressing NK-cell markers.

Sequencing was performed on CD8+ T cells sorted from blood. The chain uses TRBV3-1 and TRBJ2-7; D not resolved. The TCR was taken from a woman younger than 35 in good health. The CDR3 region is CASSQDPLNRYYEQYF. CDR3 in DNA: TGTGCCAGCAGCCAAGACCCCCTAAACCGATACTACGAGCAGTACTTC.